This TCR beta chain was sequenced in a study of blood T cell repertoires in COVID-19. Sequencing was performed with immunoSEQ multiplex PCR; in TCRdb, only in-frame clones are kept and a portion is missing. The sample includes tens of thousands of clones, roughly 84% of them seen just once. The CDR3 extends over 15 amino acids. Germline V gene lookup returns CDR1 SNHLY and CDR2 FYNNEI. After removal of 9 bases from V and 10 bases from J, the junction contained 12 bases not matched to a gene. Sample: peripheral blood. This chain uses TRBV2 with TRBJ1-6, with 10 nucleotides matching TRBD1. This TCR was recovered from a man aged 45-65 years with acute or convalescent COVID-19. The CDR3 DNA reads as TGTGCCAGATTATCGGGACAGGGGATTGACTCACCCCTCCACTTT. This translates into CARLSGQGIDSPLHF.